This T cell receptor (beta chain) was obtained from a study of cytomegalovirus exposure and HLA in healthy donors. The method was immunoSEQ multiplex PCR; TCRdb's version includes in-frame clones alone and lacks a portion of them. This sample carries 140,000 or so clones, approximately 88% of them seen once, and the ten largest clones take about 4.9%. CDR1 is SGHTA, CDR2 FQGNSA, per germline. The CDR3 is 16 residues long. The germline V and J ends were trimmed by 5 bases and 0 bases, with 13 bases remaining between them. This rearrangement joins TRBV7-2 to TRBJ1-4; D not certain. Material for sequencing was PBMCs. The sequence derives from a young man in good health and CMV-seropositive. CDR3 bases: TGTGCCAGCAGCCTCGGAGGGTCTGCAACTAATGAAAAACTGTTTTTT. Translating it yields CASSLGGSATNEKLFF.